What follows describes a single T cell receptor (beta chain). In the original analysis: For nucleated cells, counts were estimated from reference gene primer amplification. Clones were read by immunoSEQ multiplex PCR, and TCRdb kept only the in-frame ones, dropping some. D and trimming were read from the DNA, whereas the V and J calls and clone size are those reported in that table. The data show about 150,000 clones, with approximately 87% seen just once and about 6% held by the top ten. The data derive from a study of blood T cell repertoires in COVID-19. At the level of the study: The United States, Italy and Spain were the sources of the acute and convalescent COVID-19 samples. The analysed material was cDNA or gDNA that came from T cells, B-cell-depleted T cells, or PBMCs.

This clonotype was obtained from an elderly man with acute or convalescent COVID-19. The sequencing input was peripheral blood.

This chain's CDR3 is CASSQPSSGGAVIGANVLTF. CDR3 bases: TGCGCCAGCAGCCAACCCTCCAGCGGGGGGGCGGTTATCGGGGCCAACGTCCTGACTTTC. The genes are TRBV4-1 and TRBJ2-6; TRBD2 matches 10 bases. CDR1 is MGHRA, CDR2 YSYEKL, per germline. This CDR3 region has 20 residues. V trimming: 2 bases; J trimming: 4 bases; junction bases outside the gene matches: 14.